This T cell receptor beta chain was profiled in a study of T cell responses to AZD1222 COVID-19 vaccine. With 6 bases removed from V and 4 bases from J, the gap between germline ends came to 10 bases. Germline V CDR1 and CDR2: MNHEY, SVGAGI. The CDR3 is 13 amino acids. Sequencing was performed with immunoSEQ multiplex PCR; in TCRdb, only in-frame clones are kept and a portion is missing. The table lists approximately 100,000 clones, roughly 84% of them singletons, with about 15% in the top ten. The starting material was peripheral blood, obtained on day 0 of AZD1222 vaccination. V is TRBV6-5 and J is TRBJ1-5; no reliable D call. This sequence was found in an adult in good health. This CDR3 reads CASSHGGNQPQHF. DNA of the CDR3: TGTGCCAGCAGCCACGGAGGAAATCAGCCCCAGCATTTT.